These 25 T cell receptor beta chains share one sample of origin, sequenced in a study of shared clonotypes between healthy human individuals. Assay used: immunoSEQ multiplex PCR; TCRdb lists only in-frame clones, some missing. The sample shows about 2.1 million clones, 90% to 95% of them seen only once. Positive CCR7 selection of CD45RO-negative cells yielded the naive CD8 cells, and terminally differentiated effector memory CD45RA+ cells were excluded. Sequenced: naive CD8+ T cells from PBMCs. The receptors stem from a man younger than 35 in good health. Some clones in this sample may be carry-over from other donors' samples.

V and J are TRBV5-5 and TRBJ2-7, with a possible D match to TRBD2 (6 bases). The CDR3 totals 15 residues. Trimming pared 6 bases from V and 4 bases from J, leaving 20 bases between. From germline, CDR1 is SGHKS and CDR2 YYEKEE (reference sequence). The CDR3 sequence is CASNEPGVNLYEQYF. CDR3 DNA sequence: TGTGCCAGCAACGAACCGGGAGTTAACCTTTACGAGCAGTACTTC.

Only one count was recorded for this clone. The chain uses TRBV27 and TRBJ2-3, with D uncertain. Deletions cut 3 bases from V and 4 bases from J, with 8 bases between. Germline CDR1 and CDR2: MNHEY and SMNVEV (reference sequence). The CDR3 consists of 13 residues. The CDR3 nucleotides are TGTGCCAGCAGTTTTCTCGCCCCAGATACGCAGTATTTT. Translating gives CASSFLAPDTQYF.

The rearrangement joins TRBV25-1 to TRBJ1-1; 7 nucleotides line up with TRBD1. This CDR3 has 15 amino acids. With 5 bases clipped from V and 1 base from J, the junction kept 7 bases outside the gene matches. Per germline, CDR1 MGHDK and CDR2 SYGVNS. The CDR3 loop reads CASSQTGVQNTEAFF. In DNA form, the CDR3 reads TGTGCCAGCAGTCAAACAGGGGTTCAGAACACTGAAGCTTTCTTT.

J is TRBJ2-7 and V is TRBV2; no clear D. This CDR3 spans 14 amino acids. V lost 8 bases, J lost 7 bases, and 21 bases lay in between. Germline assignment: CDR1 SNHLY and CDR2 FYNNEI. Here the CDR3 reads CASGKLQAAYEQYF. The DNA of the CDR3 is TGTGCCAGCGGAAAACTTCAGGCCGCATATGAGCAGTACTTC.

This rearrangement joins TRBV11-2 to TRBJ2-7; 8 nucleotides line up with TRBD1. CDR1 and CDR2 (germline): SGHAT, FQNNGV. There are 16 residues in the CDR3. The ends lost 2 bases at V and 5 bases at J; junction bases unmatched: 11. The CDR3 DNA reads TGTGCCAGCAGCTTAAATGGTGTCCAGGGGGCCGACGAGCAGTACTTC. The encoded protein is CASSLNGVQGADEQYF.

CDR3 coding DNA: TGTGCCAGCAGCAGCCGGACAGGGCCCTCCTACGAGCAGTACTTC. Encoded protein: CASSSRTGPSYEQYF. The chain joins TRBV7-8 to TRBJ2-7, with 8 bases aligning to TRBD1. V shed 5 bases, J shed 0 bases, and the junction held 6 bases outside the gene matches. The V gene's germline CDR1 is SGHVS and CDR2 FQNEAQ. This CDR3 contains 15 residues.

In the case of this clone: Other nucleotide sequences from this sample produce the same CDR3. The chain recombines TRBV5-4 with TRBJ2-7; TRBD1 might be the D (6 bases). Germline lookup yields CDR1 SGHNT and CDR2 YYREEE (reference sequence). V lost 0 bases, J lost 5 bases, and 9 bases lay in between. The CDR3 length is 13 residues. CDR3 protein: CASSLDRVHEQYF. CDR3 bases: TGTGCCAGCAGCTTGGACAGGGTCCACGAGCAGTACTTC.

The chain is built from TRBV28 and TRBJ1-1; possibly TRBD1 for D (5 bases). Per germline, CDR1 MDHEN and CDR2 SYDVKM. The V gene lost 4 bases and the J gene lost 3 bases, with 12 bases spanning the gap. The CDR3 is 14 amino acids. This CDR3 is CASSSRALYTEAFF. CDR3 DNA: TGTGCCAGCAGTTCCAGGGCCCTTTACACTGAAGCTTTCTTT. Full variable domain (rest looked up from reference TRBV28 and TRBJ1-1): DVKVTQSSRYLVKRTGEKVFLECVQDMDHENMFWYRQDPGLGLRLIYFSYDVKMKEKGDIPEGYSVSREKKERFSLILESASTNQTSMYLCASSSRALYTEAFFGQGTRLTVV.

This rearrangement joins TRBV27 to TRBJ2-1, with 8 bases lining up with TRBD2. Germline CDR1 reads MNHEY; CDR2 reads SMNVEV (reference sequence). The CDR3 is 17 amino acids. The V gene end was trimmed by 4 bases and the J gene end by 7 bases; junction bases not matched to a gene: 15. The CDR3 spells CASSSLLLAGGRNEQFF. In nucleotides, the CDR3 is TGTGCCAGCAGTTCCCTCCTTTTGGCGGGAGGAAGGAATGAGCAGTTCTTC.

The chain combines TRBV27 with TRBJ2-7, with D perhaps matching TRBD1 or TRBD2 (5 bases each). From germline, CDR1 is MNHEY and CDR2 SMNVEV (reference sequence). The V end was cut by 3 bases, the J end by 0 bases, with 12 bases between. The CDR3 contains 15 residues. The CDR3 loop reads CASSFRGSFSYEQYF. CDR3 nucleotides: TGTGCCAGCAGTTTCCGGGGCAGTTTCTCCTACGAGCAGTACTTC.

This clone has just one count. The chain recombines TRBV4-3 with TRBJ2-2; 7 bases match TRBD2. Per germline, CDR1 LGHNA and CDR2 YSLEER. The junction had 6 bases not matched to a gene; V was cut back by 4 bases and J by 7 bases. The CDR3 length is 14 residues. In DNA, the CDR3 is TGCGCCAGCAGCCCTGGGGAGGGGAACGGGGAGCTGTTTTTT. Amino acid sequence: CASSPGEGNGELFF.

V is TRBV6-5 and J is TRBJ1-4; D remains ambiguous. Trimming removed 7 bases from V and 7 bases from J, with 4 bases in between. The CDR3 extends over 10 amino acids. From germline, CDR1 is MNHEY and CDR2 SVGAGI. The CDR3 region has the DNA TGTGCCAGCATGAGTGAAAAACTGTTTTTT. Translated: CASMSEKLFF.

Regarding this clone: This sample includes further DNA sequences coding for the same CDR3. This chain connects TRBV19 to TRBJ1-2; 7 bases agree with TRBD1. The CDR3 loop spans 13 amino acids. J gave up 3 bases and V 7 bases, and 5 bases lay outside the gene matches. Germline V gene sequence: CDR1 LNHDA, CDR2 SQIVND (reference sequence). The CDR3 bases are TGTGCCAGTACCAGGGGGGACTACTATGGCTACACCTTC. Translation: CASTRGDYYGYTF.

This clone was recorded once. The J gene is TRBJ2-1, the V gene TRBV4-1, with 11 bases fitting TRBD2. This CDR3 has 18 amino acids. V shed 4 bases and J 7 bases; nucleotides not matched to a gene: 15. Germline V gives CDR1 MGHRA, CDR2 YSYEKL. In nucleotides, the CDR3 is TGCGCCAGCAGCCCAGTGGGACTAGCGGACCTACTCTATAATGAGCAGTTCTTC. It encodes CASSPVGLADLLYNEQFF.

This clone was detected once. A clone one base away is much larger, so this may be a read error. The chain carries TRBV7-9 and TRBJ2-7, with D unresolved. Germline V gene lookup returns CDR1 SEHNR and CDR2 FQNEAQ (reference sequence). CDR3 length: 11 amino acids. Between the trimmed V and J ends, which lost 2 bases and 5 bases, there was a span of 4 bases. CDR3: CASSLSNEQYF. The CDR3 DNA reads as TGTGCCAGCAGCTTATCCAACGAGCAGTACTTC.

This rearrangement joins TRBV19 to TRBJ1-5; a weak D match, TRBD1 (5 bases). With 10 bases removed from V and 2 bases from J, the gap between germline ends came to 15 bases. CDR1 LNHDA and CDR2 SQIVND come from the germline V gene (reference sequence). This CDR3 has 14 amino acids. CDR3 sequence: CATQKGSGNQPQHF. DNA for the CDR3: TGTGCCACCCAGAAGGGGTCGGGCAATCAGCCCCAGCATTTT.

The chain employs TRBV19 and TRBJ1-2, with D unresolved. Between the trimmed V and J ends, which lost 8 bases and 3 bases, there was a span of 10 bases. Germline V gene data show CDR1 as LNHDA and CDR2 as SQIVND (reference sequence). This CDR3 has 12 residues. For the CDR3, the DNA is TGTGCCAGTCTCGGGAGCCACTATGGCTACACCTTC. Its translation: CASLGSHYGYTF.

The rearrangement links TRBV5-6 to TRBJ2-1; D is perhaps TRBD2 (6 bases). Between the trimmed V and J ends, which lost 4 bases and 7 bases, there was a span of 9 bases. Germline CDR1 is SGHDT and CDR2 is YYEEEE. The CDR3 covers 12 residues. CDR3 sequence (DNA): TGTGCCAGCAGCGCCGGGGGTAATGAGCAGTTCTTC. As protein: CASSAGGNEQFF.

The V and J genes are TRBV4-3 and TRBJ2-7, with a possible D match to TRBD2 (6 bases). The CDR3 contains 15 residues. The V gene's germline CDR1 is LGHNA and CDR2 YSLEER. Trimming removed 0 bases from V and 2 bases from J, with 11 bases in between. The CDR3 protein is CASSQERDSPYEQYF. The DNA for the CDR3 is TGCGCCAGCAGCCAAGAAAGGGACTCGCCCTACGAGCAGTACTTC.

Regarding this clone: The same CDR3 arises from other DNA sequences in this sample as well. The rearrangement links TRBV19 to TRBJ1-5; D is unclear. V lost 3 bases to trimming and J lost 3 bases, with 9 bases between them. Germline CDR1 reads LNHDA; CDR2 reads SQIVND (reference sequence). This CDR3 contains 14 residues. The CDR3 nucleotides are TGTGCCAGTAGTATTCGGGATGTCAATCAGCCCCAGCATTTT. It codes for CASSIRDVNQPQHF.

The chain uses TRBV13 and TRBJ2-7, with 9 bases matching TRBD1. Germline values: CDR1 PRHDT, CDR2 FYEKMQ (reference sequence). Trimming at V came to 6 bases and at J to 3 bases, leaving 15 bases not matched to a gene. This CDR3 has 17 residues. Written as DNA, the CDR3 is TGTGCCAGCAGTATACTCCCCCCCGGGACAGGGAGCTACGAGCAGTACTTC. Translating it yields CASSILPPGTGSYEQYF. Looking up the rest from reference TRBV13 and TRBJ2-7 gives the full variable domain: AAGVIQSPRHLIKEKRETATLKCYPIPRHDTVYWYQQGPGQDPQFLISFYEKMQSDKGSIPDRFSAQQFSDYHSELNMSSLELGDSALYFCASSILPPGTGSYEQYFGPGTRLTVT.

The chain couples TRBV5-6 to TRBJ1-3, with 8 bases lining up with TRBD1. Unmatched junction bases numbered 7, after V lost 4 bases and J lost 4 bases. The CDR3 has 15 amino acids. In germline, CDR1 is SGHDT, CDR2 YYEEEE. The CDR3 spells CASSLDRGAGNTIYF. CDR3 coding DNA: TGTGCCAGCAGCCTAGACAGGGGTGCCGGAAACACCATATATTTT.

The V and J genes are TRBV4-1 and TRBJ2-1; 8 bases line up with TRBD2. CDR1 and CDR2 from the germline V gene are MGHRA and YSYEKL. Germline trimming cut 2 bases from V and 8 bases from J; bases unmatched to any gene: 17. The CDR3 consists of 18 residues. CDR3 bases: TGCGCCAGCAGCCAAAGAGGGGGAGGGAGCGGGAGTATCCATGAGCAGTTCTTC. It specifies CASSQRGGGSGSIHEQFF.

V is TRBV15 and J is TRBJ2-7, with TRBD1 matching 7 bases. This CDR3 comprises 15 residues. Germline V gene lookup returns CDR1 LNHNV and CDR2 YYDKDF (reference sequence). With V trimmed by 4 bases and J by 4 bases, 10 bases remained unmatched. CDR3 sequence reads: CATSTRQGLPYEQYF. DNA of the CDR3: TGTGCCACCAGCACCCGACAGGGCTTGCCATACGAGCAGTACTTC.

The CDR3: CASSVEVWETQYF. CDR3 nucleotide sequence: TGTGCCAGCAGTGTTGAAGTTTGGGAGACCCAGTACTTC. V is TRBV2 and J is TRBJ2-5; no clear D. CDR3 size: 13 residues. The germline V gene encodes CDR1 SNHLY and CDR2 FYNNEI. Deletions cut 4 bases from V and 5 bases from J, with 11 bases between. The full variable domain, its missing parts supplied by reference TRBV2 and TRBJ2-5, is EPEVTQTPSHQVTQMGQEVILRCVPISNHLYFYWYRQILGQKVEFLVSFYNNEISEKSEIFDDQFSVERPDGSNFTLKIRSTKLEDSAMYFCASSVEVWETQYFGPGTRLLVL.